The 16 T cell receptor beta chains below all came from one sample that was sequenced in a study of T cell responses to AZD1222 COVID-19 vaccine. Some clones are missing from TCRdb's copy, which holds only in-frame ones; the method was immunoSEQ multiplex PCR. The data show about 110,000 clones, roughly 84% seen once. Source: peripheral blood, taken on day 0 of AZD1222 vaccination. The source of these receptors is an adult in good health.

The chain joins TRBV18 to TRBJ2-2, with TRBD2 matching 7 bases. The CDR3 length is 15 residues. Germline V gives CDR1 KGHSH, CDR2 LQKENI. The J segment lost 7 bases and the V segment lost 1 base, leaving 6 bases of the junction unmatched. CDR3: CASSPRGGGYGELFF. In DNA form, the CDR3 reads TGTGCCAGCTCACCACGCGGGGGAGGCTACGGGGAGCTGTTTTTT.

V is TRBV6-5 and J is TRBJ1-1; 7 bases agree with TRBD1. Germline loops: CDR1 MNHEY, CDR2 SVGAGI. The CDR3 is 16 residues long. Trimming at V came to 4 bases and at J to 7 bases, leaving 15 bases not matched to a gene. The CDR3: CASSSTSTGRENEAFF. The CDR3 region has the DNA TGTGCCAGCAGTTCCACGTCGACAGGGCGAGAGAATGAAGCTTTCTTT.

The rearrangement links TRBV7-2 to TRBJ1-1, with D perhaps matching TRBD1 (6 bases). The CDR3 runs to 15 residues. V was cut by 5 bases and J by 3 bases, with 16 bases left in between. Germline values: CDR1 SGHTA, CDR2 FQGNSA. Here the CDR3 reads CASSAEGRGDTEAFF. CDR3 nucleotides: TGTGCCAGCAGCGCCGAGGGAAGGGGGGACACTGAAGCTTTCTTT.

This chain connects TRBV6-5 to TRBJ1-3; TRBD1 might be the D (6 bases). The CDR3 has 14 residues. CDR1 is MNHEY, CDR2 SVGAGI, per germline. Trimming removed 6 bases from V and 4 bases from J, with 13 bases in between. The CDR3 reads CASRLQGTGNTIYF. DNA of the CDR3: TGTGCCAGCAGACTACAGGGAACGGGAAACACCATATATTTT.

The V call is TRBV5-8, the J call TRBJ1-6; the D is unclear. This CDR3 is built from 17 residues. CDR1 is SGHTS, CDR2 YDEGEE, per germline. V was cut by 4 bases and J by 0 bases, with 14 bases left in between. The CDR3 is CASSGRTASSYNSPLHF. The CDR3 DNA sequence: TGTGCCAGCAGCGGAAGGACGGCGAGCTCCTATAATTCACCCCTCCACTTT.

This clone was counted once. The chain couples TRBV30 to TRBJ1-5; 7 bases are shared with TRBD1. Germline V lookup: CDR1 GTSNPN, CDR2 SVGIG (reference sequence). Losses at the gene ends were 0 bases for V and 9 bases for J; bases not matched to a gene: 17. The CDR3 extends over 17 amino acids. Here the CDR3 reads CAWSVGGTAHGVGPQHF. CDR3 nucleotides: TGTGCCTGGAGTGTAGGGGGGACAGCCCATGGGGTGGGGCCCCAGCATTTT.

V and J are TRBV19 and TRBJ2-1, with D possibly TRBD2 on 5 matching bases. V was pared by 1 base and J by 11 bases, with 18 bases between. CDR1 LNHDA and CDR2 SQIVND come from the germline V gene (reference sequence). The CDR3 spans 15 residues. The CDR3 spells CASSIVRTSIGQQFF. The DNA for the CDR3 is TGTGCCAGTAGTATAGTAAGAACTAGTATCGGCCAGCAGTTCTTC.

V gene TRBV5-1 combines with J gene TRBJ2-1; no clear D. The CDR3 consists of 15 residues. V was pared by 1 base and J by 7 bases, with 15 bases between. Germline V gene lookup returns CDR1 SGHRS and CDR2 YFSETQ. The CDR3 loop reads CASSLRPFEVNEQFF. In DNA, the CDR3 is TGCGCCAGCAGCTTGAGACCCTTTGAGGTAAATGAGCAGTTCTTC.

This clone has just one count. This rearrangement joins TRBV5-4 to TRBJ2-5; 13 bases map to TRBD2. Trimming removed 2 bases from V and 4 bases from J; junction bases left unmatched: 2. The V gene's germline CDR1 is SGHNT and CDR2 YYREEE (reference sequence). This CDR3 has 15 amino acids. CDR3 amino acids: CASSFTSGGGETQYF. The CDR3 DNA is TGTGCCAGCAGCTTCACTAGCGGGGGGGGAGAGACCCAGTACTTC.

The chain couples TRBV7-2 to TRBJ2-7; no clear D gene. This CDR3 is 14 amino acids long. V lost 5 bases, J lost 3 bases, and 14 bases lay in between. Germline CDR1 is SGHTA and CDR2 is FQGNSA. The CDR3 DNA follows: TGTGCCAGCAGCCCCACTTTAGAAAGCTACGAGCAGTACTTC. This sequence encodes CASSPTLESYEQYF.

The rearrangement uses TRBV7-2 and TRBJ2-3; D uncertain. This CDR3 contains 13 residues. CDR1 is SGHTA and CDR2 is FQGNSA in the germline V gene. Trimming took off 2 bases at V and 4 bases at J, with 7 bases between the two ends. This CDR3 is CASSLLGPDTQYF. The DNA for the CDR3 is TGTGCCAGCAGCTTATTAGGGCCAGATACGCAGTATTTT. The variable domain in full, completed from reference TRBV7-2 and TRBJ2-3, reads GAGVSQSPSNKVTEKGKDVELRCDPISGHTALYWYRQSLGQGLEFLIYFQGNSAPDKSGLPSDRFSAERTGGSVSTLTIQRTQQEDSAVYLCASSLLGPDTQYFGPGTRLTVL.

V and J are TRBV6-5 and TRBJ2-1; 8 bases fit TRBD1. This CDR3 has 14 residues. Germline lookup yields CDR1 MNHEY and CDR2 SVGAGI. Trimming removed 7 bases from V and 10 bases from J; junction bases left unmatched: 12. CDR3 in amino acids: CASKNRGELSEQFF. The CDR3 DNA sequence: TGTGCCAGCAAAAACAGGGGGGAACTCAGCGAGCAGTTCTTC.

Here the CDR3 reads CASSVPGQGLLAGYTF. The CDR3 bases are TGTGCCAGCAGCGTACCGGGACAGGGTTTACTGGCTGGCTACACCTTC. The rearrangement uses TRBV5-4 and TRBJ1-2, with 9 bases lining up with TRBD1. Trimming cost V 4 bases and J 7 bases; bases outside gene matches: 14. In germline, CDR1 is SGHNT, CDR2 YYREEE (reference sequence). The CDR3 runs 16 residues.

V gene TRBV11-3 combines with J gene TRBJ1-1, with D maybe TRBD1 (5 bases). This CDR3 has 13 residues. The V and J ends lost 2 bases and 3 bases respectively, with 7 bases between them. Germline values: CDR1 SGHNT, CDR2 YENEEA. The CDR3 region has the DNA TGTGCCAGCAGCTTATCCAGGGACACTGAAGCTTTCTTT. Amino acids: CASSLSRDTEAFF.

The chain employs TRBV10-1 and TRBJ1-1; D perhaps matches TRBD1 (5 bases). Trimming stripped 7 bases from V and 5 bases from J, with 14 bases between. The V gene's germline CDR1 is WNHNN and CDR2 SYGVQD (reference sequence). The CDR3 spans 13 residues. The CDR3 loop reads CASIRGRETEAFF. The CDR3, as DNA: TGCGCCAGCATCCGGGGACGGGAGACTGAAGCTTTCTTT.

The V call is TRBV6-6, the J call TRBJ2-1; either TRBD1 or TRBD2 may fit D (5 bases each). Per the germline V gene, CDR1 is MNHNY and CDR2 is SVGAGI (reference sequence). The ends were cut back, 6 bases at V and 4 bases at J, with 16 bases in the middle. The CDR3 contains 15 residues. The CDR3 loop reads CASSLGPQEYNEQFF. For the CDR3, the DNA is TGTGCCAGCAGCCTGGGACCTCAAGAGTACAATGAGCAGTTCTTC.